This TCR beta chain was documented in a study of blood T cell repertoires in COVID-19. Study overall: Collection of acute and convalescent COVID-19 samples took place in the United States, Italy and Spain. Nucleic acid was either cDNA or gDNA, and it came from T cells, B-cell-depleted T cells, or PBMCs.

Per the study methods: How many nucleated cells were present was estimated from reference gene primer amplification. Clones were read by immunoSEQ multiplex PCR, and TCRdb kept only the in-frame ones, dropping some. The D gene and trimming were derived from the DNA, and the V and J assignments and clone size from that table. The sample carries 310,000 or so clones, around 90% recorded once. Turning to this clone: In the same sample, other DNA sequences code for this CDR3.

This CDR3 is 14 amino acids long. Per germline, CDR1 GTSNPN and CDR2 SVGIG (reference sequence). V was pared by 0 bases and J by 4 bases, with 10 bases between. The sequence came from a man in his 70s with acute or convalescent COVID-19. The chain combines TRBV30 with TRBJ1-5; D unresolved. The sequencing input was peripheral blood. In DNA form, the CDR3 reads TGTGCCTGGAGTGTTGGAACAGCTAATCAGCCCCAGCATTTT. Its protein product is CAWSVGTANQPQHF.